A single sample gave rise to the 27 T cell receptor beta chains below, sequenced in a study of T cell repertoires in cytomegalovirus infection. TCRdb itself ran the reads through MiXCR, one entry per CDR3 protein. Altogether around 210,000 distinct CDR3 sequences are present, approximately 7% being singletons, with the ten largest covering 5.5% to 8%. Specimen: PBMCs. These receptors were taken from a human donor in good health (CMV status not recorded). Some clones in this sample may be carry-over from other donors' samples.

The rearrangement joins TRBV12-3 or TRBV12-4 to TRBJ2-1; D is possibly TRBD2 (7 bases). The CDR3 runs to 12 residues. V lost 6 bases to trimming and J lost 9 bases, with 12 bases between them. This CDR3 reads CASRRGAFEQFF. CDR3 DNA sequence: TGTGCCAGCAGACGGGGGGCCTTTGAGCAGTTCTTC.

This clonotype showed up many times. CDR3 bases: TGTGCCAGCATCAAAGCGCGAGGACCCACAACAACTAATGAAAAACTGTTTTTT. Protein sequence: CASIKARGPTTTNEKLFF. The genes are TRBV6-1 and TRBJ1-4; D unclear. Per germline, CDR1 MNHNS and CDR2 SASEGT. CDR3 size: 18 residues. Between the trimmed V and J ends, which lost 7 bases and 0 bases, there was a span of 21 bases.

In this sample, this clonotype turned up many times. The V gene is TRBV28, the J gene TRBJ1-5, with D possibly TRBD1 on 6 matching bases. The ends were cut back, 4 bases at V and 5 bases at J, with 12 bases in the middle. CDR1 and CDR2 (germline): MDHEN, SYDVKM. CDR3 length: 14 residues. The CDR3 DNA follows: TGTGCCAGCAGTTCGGGGGCGGATTATCAGCCCCAGCATTTT. The encoded protein is CASSSGADYQPQHF.

Many counts were recorded for this clonotype. The rearrangement links TRBV7-2 to TRBJ1-2, with a possible D match to TRBD1 (5 bases). Germline loops: CDR1 SGHTA, CDR2 FQGNSA. The CDR3 extends over 15 amino acids. V was pared by 5 bases and J by 1 base, with 14 bases between. Here the CDR3 DNA reads TGTGCCAGCAGCCCCCTGGGGCAGAATAACTATGGCTACACCTTC. It encodes CASSPLGQNNYGYTF.

Many counts were recorded for this clonotype. The junction departs from germline at one end; a sequencing error may be responsible. CDR3 in amino acids: CASSLAGSNTGELFF. The CDR3 DNA sequence: TGTGCCAGCAGCCTAGCGGGGTCGAACACCGGGGAGCTGTTTTTT. The chain employs TRBV7-2 and TRBJ2-2; TRBD2 agrees at 9 bases. Germline V gene data show CDR1 as SGHTA and CDR2 as FQGNSA. This CDR3 spans 15 amino acids.

In the case of this clonotype: Its ends do not fully match the called genes, so a read error is possible. J is TRBJ1-5 and V is TRBV20-1; 9 bases are shared with TRBD1. This CDR3 spans 16 amino acids. CDR1 DFQATT and CDR2 SNEGSKA come from the germline V gene (reference sequence). The CDR3 DNA reads TGCCGGGCTATGGTACCCAACAGGGGGCGAGGTCAGCCCCCGCATTTT. Translating it yields CRAMVPNRGRGQPPHF.

This clonotype was observed at least ten times. The rearrangement uses TRBV25-1 and TRBJ2-2, with D perhaps given as TRBD1 or TRBD2 (6 bases each). There are 16 residues in the CDR3. Germline CDR1 reads MGHDK; CDR2 reads SYGVNS. V lost 2 bases, J lost 5 bases, and 15 bases lay in between. CDR3 sequence (DNA): TGTGCCAGCAGTGAAGGAGGGGGAAGGCGGACCGGGGAGCTGTTTTTT. This sequence encodes CASSEGGGRRTGELFF.

This clonotype has only a few counts. V usage is TRBV5-4 and J usage is TRBJ2-1; the D is unclear. V lost 3 bases and J lost 3, with 7 bases in between. This CDR3 is built from 13 residues. The germline gives CDR1 SGHNT, CDR2 YYREEE (reference sequence). CDR3 protein: CASSSVGYNEQFF. The CDR3 bases are TGTGCCAGCAGCTCGGTGGGCTACAATGAGCAGTTCTTC.

This clonotype was counted at least ten times. The chain employs TRBV19 and TRBJ1-6; no firm D call. Trimming removed 4 bases at V and 8 bases at J, with 9 bases between. CDR1 is LNHDA and CDR2 is SQIVND in the germline V gene (reference sequence). CDR3 length: 13 residues. CDR3 loop: CASSTGGDSPLHF. DNA for the CDR3: TGTGCCAGTAGTACCGGAGGCGATTCACCCCTCCACTTT.

This clonotype came up many times. The gene calls are TRBV2 and TRBJ2-1; D is possibly TRBD2 (6 bases). CDR1 is SNHLY and CDR2 is FYNNEI in the germline V gene. CDR3 length: 12 amino acids. The V gene lost 8 bases and the J gene lost 12 bases, with 17 bases spanning the gap. The DNA for the CDR3 is TGTGCCAGCGTGGGGGAGGCAATGGGGCAGTTCTTC. Encoded protein: CASVGEAMGQFF.

This clonotype has a count of ten or more. The chain carries TRBV20-1 and TRBJ1-1; 12 bases line up with TRBD1. The CDR3 is 16 residues long. Germline V gene lookup returns CDR1 DFQATT and CDR2 SNEGSKA (reference sequence). The V gene end was trimmed by 5 bases and the J gene end by 0 bases; junction bases not matched to a gene: 7. CDR3: CSAGGQGALMNTEAFF. In DNA form, the CDR3 reads TGCAGTGCTGGGGGACAGGGGGCCCTGATGAACACTGAAGCTTTCTTT.

This clonotype was found many times. This chain connects TRBV4-3 to TRBJ1-5; a possible D gene is TRBD1 (6 bases). The germline V gene has CDR1 LGHNA and CDR2 YSLEER. The V end lost 0 bases, the J end lost 6 bases, and 15 bases lay between the germline ends. The CDR3 extends over 16 amino acids. The CDR3 is CASSQEGPGAGQPQHF. As DNA, the CDR3 is TGCGCCAGCAGCCAAGAGGGGCCAGGGGCTGGTCAGCCCCAGCATTTT.

This clonotype was counted many times. The chain links TRBV7-2 to TRBJ1-5, with 10 bases aligning to TRBD1. CDR3 size: 15 residues. Looked up from germline, CDR1 is SGHTA and CDR2 is FQGNSA. Unmatched junction bases numbered 6, after V lost 5 bases and J lost 5 bases. CDR3 bases: TGTGCCAGCAGCCCGGGGACAGGGGTCCATCAGCCCCAGCATTTT. It codes for CASSPGTGVHQPQHF. The variable domain in full, completed from reference TRBV7-2 and TRBJ1-5, reads GAGVSQSPSNKVTEKGKDVELRCDPISGHTALYWYRQSLGQGLEFLIYFQGNSAPDKSGLPSDRFSAERTGGSVSTLTIQRTQQEDSAVYLCASSPGTGVHQPQHFGDGTRLSIL.

This clonotype appeared many times. V usage is TRBV7-9 and J usage is TRBJ2-3, with D perhaps TRBD2 (6 bases). The germline V and J ends were trimmed by 5 bases and 0 bases, with 15 bases remaining between them. Germline V gene sequence: CDR1 SEHNR, CDR2 FQNEAQ (reference sequence). CDR3 length: 16 residues. CDR3 sequence reads: CASSELAGSSTDTQYF. The CDR3 bases are TGTGCCAGCAGCGAGTTGGCGGGATCTAGCACAGATACGCAGTATTTT.

This clonotype appeared many times. This chain joins TRBV28 and TRBJ1-4, with 8 bases that match TRBD1. The germline CDR1 and CDR2 sequences are MDHEN and SYDVKM. Trimming at V came to 6 bases and at J to 7 bases, leaving 7 bases not matched to a gene. This CDR3 comprises 14 residues. The CDR3 here is CASRRTGISEKLFF. The CDR3 bases are TGTGCCAGCAGACGGACAGGGATAAGTGAAAAACTGTTTTTT.

The gene calls are TRBV6-6 and TRBJ2-2; D gene ambiguous. Germline V CDR1 and CDR2: MNHNY, SVGAGI (reference sequence). There are 15 residues in the CDR3. The germline V and J ends were trimmed by 4 bases and 2 bases, with 11 bases remaining between them. For the CDR3, the DNA is TGTGCCAGCAGTTTTCGACCGAGCAACACCGGGGAGCTGTTTTTT. This translates into CASSFRPSNTGELFF.

The sample holds many counts of this clonotype. The chain combines TRBV29-1 with TRBJ2-1, with D tentatively TRBD1 or TRBD2 (6 bases each). The CDR3 spans 10 residues. V lost 4 bases and J 10 bases, leaving 8 bases between the germline ends. Per the germline V gene, CDR1 is SQVTM and CDR2 is ANQGSEA. The CDR3 DNA is TGCAGCGTTGCGGGGGCAGAGCAGTTCTTC. This gives the protein CSVAGAEQFF.

In this sample, this clonotype turned up many times. The genes are TRBV11-2 and TRBJ2-5; D could derive from TRBD1 or TRBD2 (7 bases each). Trimming took 6 bases from V and 4 from J, leaving 30 bases between them. The CDR3 is made up of 19 amino acids. CDR1 and CDR2 (germline): SGHAT, FQNNGV. For the CDR3, the DNA is TGTGCCAGCAGACACCGGGACCAGGGGGAGGGTGCGGTTGGAGAGACCCAGTACTTC. It translates to CASRHRDQGEGAVGETQYF.

This clonotype has ten or more counts. J is TRBJ2-3 and V is TRBV6-1, with a tentative D call TRBD2 (6 bases). Deletions cut 6 bases from V and 2 bases from J, with 18 bases between. The germline V gene has CDR1 MNHNS and CDR2 SASEGT. The CDR3 contains 16 residues. CDR3: CASRSWDRGTTDTQYF. The CDR3, as DNA: TGTGCCAGCAGATCCTGGGACCGGGGGACCACAGATACGCAGTATTTT.

This clonotype has ten or more counts. The rearrangement links TRBV7-8 to TRBJ1-6; no definite D call. This CDR3 is built from 15 residues. V was shortened by 5 bases and J by 10 bases, with 18 bases between the two germline ends. Germline CDR1 is SGHVS and CDR2 is FQNEAQ. Here the CDR3 reads CASSPDRGRRSPLHF. The CDR3 nucleotides read TGTGCCAGCAGCCCAGACCGGGGAAGGCGATCACCCCTCCACTTT.

This clonotype was recorded at least ten times. J is TRBJ2-7 and V is TRBV2; TRBD1 aligns across 8 bases. The CDR3 is 15 residues long. Trimming took 6 bases from V and 7 from J; bases not matched to a gene: 14. Germline loops: CDR1 SNHLY, CDR2 FYNNEI. The CDR3 is CASSPTTGAIGEQYF. The CDR3 DNA sequence: TGTGCCAGCAGCCCGACGACAGGGGCGATAGGGGAGCAGTACTTC.

This clonotype was observed many times. The chain recombines TRBV20-1 with TRBJ2-5, with D possibly being TRBD1 (6 bases). The CDR3 has 14 residues. V lost 5 bases and J lost 4, with 17 bases in between. The germline CDR1 and CDR2 sequences are DFQATT and SNEGSKA (reference sequence). CDR3 DNA: TGCAGTGCTGCCCAACAGGGAAAGGGAGAGACCCAGTACTTC. This gives the protein CSAAQQGKGETQYF.

This clonotype was seen many times. This chain uses TRBV14 with TRBJ1-2, with 7 nucleotides matching TRBD1. CDR1 is SGHDN and CDR2 is FVKESK in the germline V gene. This CDR3 comprises 17 residues. The trim removed 3 bases at V and 3 bases at J, leaving 13 bases unmatched. The CDR3 protein is CASSHSLTGRVDYGYTF. In DNA form, the CDR3 reads TGTGCCAGCAGCCACTCCTTGACAGGGCGCGTCGACTATGGCTACACCTTC. The variable domain in full, with the rest retrieved from reference TRBV14 and TRBJ1-2, is EAGVTQFPSHSVIEKGQTVTLRCDPISGHDNLYWYRRVMGKEIKFLLHFVKESKQDESGMPNNRFLAERTGGTYSTLKVQPAELEDSGVYFCASSHSLTGRVDYGYTFGSGTRLTVV.

This clonotype was detected only a few times. The rearrangement links TRBV27 to TRBJ2-3, with D maybe TRBD2 (6 bases). The CDR3 totals 15 residues. The V and J ends lost 7 bases and 2 bases respectively, with 16 bases between them. Germline V gives CDR1 MNHEY, CDR2 SMNVEV (reference sequence). This CDR3 reads CASTSAGLYTDTQYF. The CDR3 nucleotides are TGTGCCAGCACCTCTGCGGGGCTTTACACAGATACGCAGTATTTT.

This clonotype was counted many times. The CDR3 region has the DNA TGTGCCAGCAGCCCGAGACAGGGGGGACGGACTGAAGCTTTCTTT. Translated, it gives CASSPRQGGRTEAFF. The chain has TRBV2 and TRBJ1-1; 9 bases match TRBD1. Unmatched junction bases numbered 10, after V lost 6 bases and J lost 5 bases. The CDR3 runs to 15 residues. CDR1 and CDR2 from the germline V gene are SNHLY and FYNNEI.

This clonotype has at least ten counts. This chain joins TRBV7-2 and TRBJ1-5, with 8 bases aligning to TRBD1. J gave up 4 bases and V 2 bases, and 4 bases lay outside the gene matches. The germline V gene encodes CDR1 SGHTA and CDR2 FQGNSA. CDR3 size: 15 residues. CDR3 nucleotides: TGTGCCAGCAGCTTACCAGGGGGCCCGAATCAGCCCCAGCATTTT. It yields the protein CASSLPGGPNQPQHF.

This chain connects TRBV29-1 to TRBJ1-1, with a weak D call TRBD1 (5 bases). V was cut by 1 base and J by 4 bases, with 13 bases left in between. This CDR3 has 14 amino acids. Germline values: CDR1 SQVTM, CDR2 ANQGSEA. In DNA form, the CDR3 reads TGCAGCGTTGAAGTGGGGGGGGTTGGCACTGAAGCTTTCTTT. Translation: CSVEVGGVGTEAFF.